The entry below describes one T cell receptor (beta chain). Additional DNA sequences in this sample encode the identical CDR3. Per the germline V gene, CDR1 is MDHEN and CDR2 is SYDVKM. The length of the CDR3 is 15 residues. V was pared by 2 bases and J by 4 bases, with 3 bases of the junction left unmatched. The data originate from a study of shared clonotypes between healthy human individuals. About the study: A couple of women and a few men aged 18 to 49 served as donors.

Roughly 210 ng DNA, 25,000 to 35,000 T cell genomes, went into each sorted-subset replicate PCR. Authors' methods: There were no quality scores in the junction-only immunoSEQ sequences, so filtering differed. The protocol was immunoSEQ multiplex PCR, while the TCRdb copy is restricted to in-frame clones and leaves out a portion. For V, J and clone size, that table is used; D and trimming come from the DNA. The sample contains some 1,100,000 clones, about 80% of which appear only once. The TCR sequence derives from a man aged 18 to 29 in good health. Some clones in this sample may be carry-over from other donors' samples. The sample consisted of memory CD4+ T cells from PBMCs. The subset is: CD45RA-negative fraction. The genes are TRBV28 and TRBJ1-3; 9 positions match TRBD1. The CDR3 is CASSLPGTGGNTIYF. The CDR3 region has the DNA TGTGCCAGCAGTTTACCCGGGACAGGGGGAAACACCATATATTTT.